Described below is a single TCR beta chain sequence and its context. What antigen it recognizes has not been identified. No base quality information exists; no much larger clone differs at one position. Each sample was amplified as two independent genomic DNA replicates: approximately 0.49 ug for blood and roughly 1.5 ug for tumor or normal breast. TCRB sequencing of genomic DNA was carried out with the ImmunoSeq Intro kit according to the manufacturer's instructions. The multiplex PCR ran for 25 to 35 cycles using proprietary primers and spike-in control sequences for absolute quantification. Single-end 150-bp reads were used to sequence an 87-bp fragment covering the CDR3 and the flanking V and J genes. Seven samples, each with two replicates, were multiplexed per lane of an Illumina MiSeq using version 3.0 chemistry. The authors' pipeline ran thus. The vendor's proprietary pipeline processed the raw data and merged both replicates into a single result for each sample. Productive rearrangements sharing the V-gene family, CDR3 amino acid sequence and J-gene segment were defined as clonotypes. Clonality was computed as 1 minus the normalized Shannon entropy (Pielou evenness) of TCRB abundances. To estimate T cell density, the total number of templates was divided by the input cell count, which was inferred from how much DNA went in. Recon with default parameters was used to estimate total repertoire diversity and clonality. Tumor-enriched clonotypes were defined as having over 0.1% abundance in tumor and at least 32-fold higher abundance than in normal breast. Here the immuneACCESS table is served through TCRdb, limited to in-frame sequences with V and J called. Missing clones are a known gap in these copies; in checked studies unresolved V genes cover under half, and the rest lacks a known reason. The V and J calls and clone size come from that table; D and trimming were worked out from the DNA. The sample has some 5,000 clones on record, 70% of them singletons. Roughly an eighth of the sample is in the top ten clones.

Taken from about 1.9-4.1 cm away from the tumor, the adjacent normal breast tissue was rinsed with PBS and kept in prechilled RNAlater. Because normal breast tissue has high lipid content and low cell density, about 90-340 mg of normal breast tissue was often needed to obtain enough DNA. The study profiled bulk TCR beta-chain repertoires in matched peripheral blood, tumor and adjacent normal breast tissue taken from fewer than 20 patients with early-stage breast cancer. Genomic DNA was extracted with the Qiagen AllPrep DNA/RNA Mini kit. This entry comes from a study of early stage breast cancer tumors listed by TCRdb under 2017. Study-level background: Of the approximately 15 invasive breast tumors, twelve were found to be estrogen receptor-positive, progesterone receptor-positive and HER2-negative. Across all samples, around 2.9 million templates representing approximately 1,000,000 unique clonotypes were detected. Of the roughly twelve ER+/PR+/HER2- tumors, eight were classified as invasive ductal carcinomas and four as invasive lobular carcinomas. A read coverage of roughly 10-fold per sample was achieved on average.

The CDR3 has 16 amino acids, counting the end cysteine and phenylalanine. The sequence is cut down to CDR3 DNA, 48 bases in frame from base 1. A distance of 16 bases separates the germline ends of V and J, which lose 7 bases and 0 bases respectively. The investigation overall reported the following: Analysis by tumor subtype was prevented by the small cohort size. Chain pairing and functional markers such as CD4, CD8 and FOXP3 were missed by bulk genomic DNA sequencing of unsorted cells. Approximately 2.5-fold higher T cell density and higher clonality were observed in tumors than in adjacent normal breast tissue. Repertoires from blood and normal breast were more alike than repertoires from blood and tumor, and in about 90% of the 16 patients, comparing each tissue with blood separated tumor from normal. Enriched TCRB sequences shared across patients were mostly commonly generated sequences, unlikely to play an important role in the tumor microenvironment.

Rearrangement joined TRBV23-1 to TRBJ1-5, with the identity of the D gene unclear. TRBV23-1 is labeled an ORF, and its function is uncertain. Sequences were obtained from normal breast tissue next to the tumor. The TCR originated in a person aged 60 to 70 with breast cancer. The sequence in DNA is TGCGCCAGCATCTCGGACCGCTCGTATAGCAATCAGCCCCAGCATTTT. It is translated as CASISDRSYSNQPQHF.